This T cell receptor (beta chain) was sequenced during a study of T cell responses to AZD1222 COVID-19 vaccine. Overall study results and limits: There were mostly white British donors and more females than males, and clonal diversity was possibly underestimated. At baseline, just five or six AZD1222 recipients tested seropositive. Targeting of unmutated variant regions was reportedly seen in nearly half of spike-specific TCRs.

Trimming took 1 base from V and 5 from J, leaving 8 bases between them. The CDR3 totals 13 residues. Germline CDR1 MDHEN, CDR2 SYDVKM. As concerns this clone: Its antigen is still unknown.

Generated by immunoSEQ multiplex PCR, the TCRdb table keeps only in-frame clones and is missing some. The sample lists about 75,000 clones; 80% to 90% were seen once. Recipients boosted at about 4 weeks or about 12 weeks are pooled. The material sequenced was peripheral blood, taken 28 days after the second AZD1222 dose. The chain is built from TRBV28 and TRBJ1-2, with a tentative D call TRBD1 (6 bases). The sequence came from an adult who received the AZD1222 COVID-19 vaccine. CDR3 amino acids: CASSLSQGYGYTF. The CDR3, as DNA: TGTGCCAGCAGTTTATCTCAGGGGTATGGCTACACCTTC.